The 24 T cell receptor beta chains given below trace back to one sample, sequenced in a study of control samples from healthy donors and cancer patients. Clones were sequenced by immunoSEQ multiplex PCR, and TCRdb holds only the in-frame ones, with some missing. The sample gives around 180,000 clones, approximately 91% of which show up once; approximately 2% is in the top ten. Source material: blood. All receptors come from a woman in her thirties or forties in good health.

The rearrangement links TRBV7-9 to TRBJ1-5, with D possibly being TRBD1 (5 bases). The germline CDR1 and CDR2 sequences are SEHNR and FQNEAQ (reference sequence). V shed 4 bases and J shed 3 bases, with 13 bases lying between them. This CDR3 spans 15 amino acids. The CDR3 DNA sequence: TGTGCCAGCAGCTCCCCGGGGGGGTACAATCAGCCCCAGCATTTT. Translating gives CASSSPGGYNQPQHF. Drawing the rest from reference TRBV7-9 and TRBJ1-5, the complete variable domain is DTGVSQNPRHKITKRGQNVTFRCDPISEHNRLYWYRQTLGQGPEFLTYFQNEAQLEKSRLLSDRFSAERPKGSFSTLEIQRTEQGDSAMYLCASSSPGGYNQPQHFGDGTRLSIL.

The chain combines TRBV5-6 with TRBJ2-3; D could derive from TRBD1 or TRBD2 (5 bases each). V lost 0 bases, J lost 3 bases, and 14 bases lay in between. CDR3 length equals 16 residues. The germline V gene has CDR1 SGHDT and CDR2 YYEEEE. CDR3 amino acids: CASSLVGTEQTDTQYF. The CDR3 coding sequence is TGTGCCAGCAGCTTGGTTGGGACGGAGCAGACAGATACGCAGTATTTT.

This rearrangement joins TRBV15 to TRBJ2-7; 9 nucleotides agree with TRBD1. Germline CDR1 LNHNV, CDR2 YYDKDF (reference sequence). Trimming cost V 3 bases and J 5 bases; bases outside gene matches: 5. The CDR3 runs 14 residues. CDR3 in amino acids: CATSSPGTGHEQYF. CDR3 nucleotide sequence: TGTGCCACCAGCAGCCCCGGGACAGGGCACGAGCAGTACTTC. Together with reference TRBV15 and TRBJ2-7, the CDR3 gives the full variable domain: DAMVIQNPRYQVTQFGKPVTLSCSQTLNHNVMYWYQQKSSQAPKLLFHYYDKDFNNEADTPDNFQSRRPNTSFCFLDIRSPGLGDTAMYLCATSSPGTGHEQYFGPGTRLTVT.

This rearrangement joins TRBV28 to TRBJ1-3; 7 bases fit TRBD1. The CDR3 has 16 residues. V was pared by 5 bases and J by 2 bases, with 9 bases of the junction left unmatched. CDR1 is MDHEN, CDR2 SYDVKM, per germline. CDR3 bases: TGTGCCAGCAGTGCCCTGACAGGGTCCCCTGGAAACACCATATATTTT. This translates into CASSALTGSPGNTIYF.

The V and J genes are TRBV11-1 and TRBJ1-1; no reliable D call. Trimming removed 6 bases at V and 6 bases at J, with 14 bases between. Germline V gene sequence: CDR1 SGHAT, CDR2 FQDESV (reference sequence). The CDR3 contains 13 residues. CDR3 coding DNA: TGTGCCAGCAGTCTTACAGTTTACGCTGAAGCTTTCTTT. It is translated as CASSLTVYAEAFF.

This clone was seen more than once but under ten times. The chain links TRBV7-7 to TRBJ2-1; D is ambiguous. The germline V gene encodes CDR1 SSHAT and CDR2 FNYEAQ (reference sequence). The CDR3 extends over 15 amino acids. Trimming removed 5 bases at V and 2 bases at J, with 13 bases between. Here the CDR3 reads CASSVDTLPYNEQFF. CDR3 sequence (DNA): TGTGCCAGCAGCGTTGACACACTCCCCTACAATGAGCAGTTCTTC.

The V and J genes are TRBV6-6 and TRBJ2-2; D perhaps matches TRBD1 (6 bases). This CDR3 region has 16 residues. Trimming shortened V by 0 bases and J by 5 bases, and 13 bases separated the two germline ends. Germline V gene sequence: CDR1 MNHNY, CDR2 SVGAGI (reference sequence). CDR3 in DNA: TGTGCCAGCAGTTACTCGTACAGGGTCATAACCGGGGAGCTGTTTTTT. It codes for CASSYSYRVITGELFF.

This rearrangement joins TRBV10-1 to TRBJ2-7; 10 positions match TRBD1. J gave up 5 bases and V 6 bases, and 7 bases lay outside the gene matches. The CDR3 contains 14 residues. Germline lookup yields CDR1 WNHNN and CDR2 SYGVQD (reference sequence). CDR3 region: CASSPGQGIHEQYF. In DNA form, the CDR3 reads TGCGCCAGCAGCCCGGGACAGGGGATCCACGAGCAGTACTTC.

This clone came up a few times. The chain links TRBV7-2 to TRBJ1-2, with D uncertain. V shed 4 bases and J shed 8 bases, with 8 bases lying between them. CDR3 length: 11 amino acids. Germline V gene lookup returns CDR1 SGHTA and CDR2 FQGNSA. CDR3 region: CASSSYGGYTF. The DNA of the CDR3 is TGTGCCAGCAGCTCGTACGGCGGCTACACCTTC.

The gene calls are TRBV5-4 and TRBJ2-1; D gene unclear. With 4 bases removed from V and 9 bases from J, the gap between germline ends came to 17 bases. The CDR3 extends over 14 amino acids. Germline V CDR1 and CDR2: SGHNT, YYREEE (reference sequence). This CDR3 reads CASSQDAEVGEQFF. The CDR3 DNA is TGTGCCAGCAGCCAGGACGCAGAGGTGGGTGAGCAGTTCTTC.

The chain has TRBV3-1 (or the pseudogene TRBV3-2) and TRBJ2-1; 7 nucleotides align to TRBD2. Germline V gene sequence: CDR1 LGHDT, CDR2 YNNKEL (reference sequence). Germline trimming cut 5 bases from V and 10 bases from J; bases unmatched to any gene: 14. CDR3 size: 15 residues. CDR3 amino acids: CASSVSERGLKEQFF. CDR3 coding DNA: TGTGCCAGCAGCGTATCTGAGCGGGGATTGAAAGAGCAGTTCTTC.

For the CDR3, the DNA is TGTGCCAGCAGTGACAGGGATCAGCCCCAGCATTTT. Translation: CASSDRDQPQHF. This chain connects TRBV2 to TRBJ1-5; D is perhaps TRBD1 (5 bases). V was clipped by 3 bases and J by 5 bases, with 5 bases between them. The CDR3 has 12 residues. In germline, CDR1 is SNHLY, CDR2 FYNNEI.

A word on this clone: Other DNA variants within this sample encode the same CDR3. This sequence joins TRBV18 and TRBJ1-1, with unresolved D. The CDR3 loop spans 14 amino acids. Germline V lookup: CDR1 KGHSH, CDR2 LQKENI. V was cut by 2 bases and J by 2 bases, with 9 bases left in between. Here the CDR3 DNA reads TGTGCCAGCTCACCAAGGACGGATAACACTGAAGCTTTCTTT. It translates to CASSPRTDNTEAFF.

V gene TRBV5-6 combines with J gene TRBJ2-4; a weak D match, TRBD2 (7 bases). Germline V CDR1 and CDR2: SGHDT, YYEEEE. V lost 4 bases, J lost 5 bases, and 19 bases lay in between. CDR3 size: 16 residues. The CDR3 spells CASSPPLGGGENIQYF. DNA for the CDR3: TGTGCCAGCAGCCCTCCCCTTGGCGGGGGCGAAAACATTCAGTACTTC.

Here the CDR3 DNA reads TGTGCCAGCAGTTTAGGTCGGGGAGATGGAACTGAAGCTTTCTTT. Protein product: CASSLGRGDGTEAFF. The V gene is TRBV27, the J gene TRBJ1-1; D ambiguous. The CDR3 contains 15 residues. Between the trimmed V and J ends, which lost 2 bases and 5 bases, there was a span of 15 bases. Germline CDR1 is MNHEY and CDR2 is SMNVEV (reference sequence).

This chain links TRBV5-1 with TRBJ2-1; a possible D gene is TRBD1 (6 bases). The CDR3 totals 19 residues. Looked up from germline, CDR1 is SGHRS and CDR2 is YFSETQ. V shed 3 bases and J shed 6 bases, with 28 bases lying between them. CDR3 amino acids: CASSSQGQKNRGPSNEQFF. In DNA, the CDR3 is TGCGCCAGCAGCTCACAGGGTCAGAAGAATAGGGGCCCGAGCAATGAGCAGTTCTTC.

The genes are TRBV10-3 and TRBJ2-2; 10 nucleotides agree with TRBD2. The CDR3 loop spans 14 amino acids. V shed 6 bases and J 5 bases; nucleotides not matched to a gene: 3. CDR1 and CDR2 (germline): ENHRY, SYGVKD. The CDR3: CAISGTSVTGELFF. CDR3 coding DNA: TGTGCCATCAGCGGGACTAGCGTGACCGGGGAGCTGTTTTTT.

This chain connects TRBV19 to TRBJ2-3; D is unresolved. Trimming shortened V by 6 bases and J by 0 bases, and 7 bases separated the two germline ends. The CDR3 has 13 residues. Germline V CDR1 and CDR2: LNHDA, SQIVND (reference sequence). The CDR3: CASRGRSTDTQYF. The CDR3 coding sequence is TGTGCCAGTAGAGGGCGGAGCACAGATACGCAGTATTTT. Using reference TRBV19 and TRBJ2-3 for the parts outside the CDR3, the full variable domain is DGGITQSPKYLFRKEGQNVTLSCEQNLNHDAMYWYRQDPGQGLRLIYYSQIVNDFQKGDIAEGYSVSREKKESFPLTVTSAQKNPTAFYLCASRGRSTDTQYFGPGTRLTVL.

This sequence joins TRBV11-2 and TRBJ1-1, with 9 bases aligning to TRBD1. Losses at the gene ends were 3 bases for V and 5 bases for J; bases not matched to a gene: 4. Germline V gene sequence: CDR1 SGHAT, CDR2 FQNNGV. CDR3 length: 14 residues. CDR3 bases: TGTGCCAGCAGCTTGGGACAGGGAGGGACTGAAGCTTTCTTT. Translated, it gives CASSLGQGGTEAFF.

The rearrangement links TRBV18 to TRBJ1-4; no clear D. The CDR3 is 13 amino acids. Germline V gives CDR1 KGHSH, CDR2 LQKENI. Between the trimmed V and J ends, which lost 3 bases and 13 bases, there was a span of 15 bases. CDR3 region: CASSPGSAYVLFF. The DNA for the CDR3 is TGTGCCAGCTCACCCGGCTCGGCTTACGTACTGTTTTTT.

The CDR3 coding sequence is TGTGCCAGCAGCTTAGAACCCACCCAATGGGGCACTGAAGCTTTCTTT. It codes for CASSLEPTQWGTEAFF. The gene calls are TRBV7-6 and TRBJ1-1; D unclear. The CDR3 consists of 16 residues. Trimming stripped 1 base from V and 4 bases from J, with 16 bases between. The germline V gene has CDR1 SGHVS and CDR2 FNYEAQ.

The J gene is TRBJ1-2, the V gene TRBV19, with unresolved D. The length of the CDR3 is 12 residues. Germline CDR1 and CDR2: LNHDA and SQIVND (reference sequence). Between the trimmed V and J ends, which lost 5 bases and 4 bases, there was a span of 8 bases. CDR3 sequence reads: CASSSRRYGYTF. CDR3 nucleotides: TGTGCCAGTAGTTCGAGGCGCTATGGCTACACCTTC.

In its sample, this clone was seen a few times. The chain recombines TRBV5-1 with TRBJ1-1, with 7 bases that match TRBD1. Per germline, CDR1 SGHRS and CDR2 YFSETQ. This CDR3 has 16 amino acids. V lost 0 bases, J lost 0 bases, and 5 bases stayed unmatched. In nucleotides, the CDR3 is TGCGCCAGCAGCTTGGGGACAGGCCTAATGAACACTGAAGCTTTCTTT. It specifies CASSLGTGLMNTEAFF.

The chain combines TRBV2 with TRBJ2-7, with D possibly TRBD2 on 5 matching bases. Between the trimmed V and J ends, which lost 0 bases and 7 bases, there was a span of 16 bases. In germline, CDR1 is SNHLY, CDR2 FYNNEI. The CDR3 contains 15 residues. This chain's CDR3 is CASSEALRGSGEQYF. CDR3 nucleotide sequence: TGTGCCAGCAGTGAAGCGCTTCGGGGATCGGGGGAGCAGTACTTC. Filled out from reference TRBV2 and TRBJ2-7, the complete variable domain reads EPEVTQTPSHQVTQMGQEVILRCVPISNHLYFYWYRQILGQKVEFLVSFYNNEISEKSEIFDDQFSVERPDGSNFTLKIRSTKLEDSAMYFCASSEALRGSGEQYFGPGTRLTVT.